A selection of T cell receptor beta chains follows, all from one sample in a study of human T cells and chemical hapten exposure. TCRdb called the RACE reads again in MiXCR, with one record for every CDR3 protein. The sample comprises around 380,000 distinct CDR3 sequences, around 5.5% of which are singletons, and more than 8% rests with the top ten. The source material was whole blood, sampled in connection with sensitization to the hapten diphenylcyclopropenone (DPC). The receptors derive from a woman in her late teens or twenties with alopecia areata. Some clones in this sample may be carry-over from other donors' samples. Both conserved end residues are part of each CDR3. The D gene is left open where the match is weak. Not all rows give a size; the values are once, few, many and, for expanded clones, a class.

d_gene | j_gene | len | abundance | v_gene | CDR3aa | CDR3nt
NA | TRBJ1-3 | 13 | many | TRBV12-3/TRBV12-4 | CASSFHRGNTIYF | TGTGCCAGCAGTTTCCACAGGGGAAACACCATATATTTT
NA | TRBJ2-5 | 13 | few | TRBV7-2 | CASIGQFQETQYF | TGTGCCAGCATCGGACAGTTCCAAGAGACCCAGTACTTC
NA | TRBJ1-3 | 14 | NA | TRBV25-1 | CASSEYLSGNTIYF | TGTGCCAGCAGTGAATATCTCTCTGGAAACACCATATATTTT
TRBD1 | TRBJ2-1 | 16 | many | TRBV28 | CASSPTGASMGGEQFF | TGTGCCAGCAGCCCCACAGGGGCCAGTATGGGCGGTGAGCAGTTCTTC
NA | TRBJ1-5 | 16 | NA | TRBV12-3/TRBV12-4 | CASSFPLGQGDQPQHF | TGTGCCAGCAGTTTCCCCTTAGGGCAGGGCGATCAGCCCCAGCATTTT
NA | TRBJ2-3 | 12 | few | TRBV9 | CASSVDSDTQYF | TGTGCCAGCAGCGTAGATTCAGATACGCAGTATTTT
TRBD1 | TRBJ2-5 | 19 | NA | TRBV12-3/TRBV12-4 | CASSQTGSGQRQSQETQYF | TGTGCCAGCAGTCAGACAGGGAGTGGGCAAAGACAGTCGCAAGAGACCCAGTACTTC
NA | TRBJ2-1 | 17 | NA | TRBV7-2 | CASSLAGPGLAYNEQFF | TGTGCCAGCAGCTTAGCAGGCCCGGGACTCGCCTACAATGAGCAGTTCTTC
NA | TRBJ2-6 | 17 | many | TRBV7-2 | CASSLARQLSGANVLTF | TGTGCCAGCAGCTTAGCGAGACAGCTCTCTGGGGCCAACGTCCTGACTTTC
NA | TRBJ2-7 | 15 | many | TRBV5-1 | CASSTLTGNLYEQYF | TGCGCCAGCAGCACCCTAACGGGAAACCTCTACGAGCAGTACTTC
NA | TRBJ2-6 | 16 | NA | TRBV5-1 | CASSLGISAGANVLTF | TGCGCCAGCAGCTTGGGTATCAGTGCTGGGGCCAACGTCCTGACTTTC
TRBD2 | TRBJ2-3 | 14 | few | TRBV5-1 | CASSWTSGDRTQYF | TGCGCCAGCAGCTGGACTAGCGGGGACCGAACGCAGTATTTT
TRBD2 | TRBJ2-1 | 17 | many | TRBV4-3 | CASSQDPRTSGYNEQFF | TGCGCCAGCAGCCAAGATCCACGGACTAGCGGTTACAATGAGCAGTTCTTC
NA | TRBJ2-2 | 16 | many | TRBV27 | CASRPPRKGNTGELFF | TGTGCCAGCAGACCACCCCGTAAGGGGAACACCGGGGAGCTGTTTTTT
NA | TRBJ2-1 | 13 | few | TRBV4-3 | CSAGDQEYNEQFF | TGCTCTGCAGGGGACCAAGAATACAATGAGCAGTTCTTC
TRBD1 | TRBJ1-4 | 14 | many | TRBV4-3 | CASSQPDRDEKLFF | TGCGCCAGCAGCCAACCCGACAGGGATGAAAAACTGTTTTTT
NA | TRBJ1-1 | 15 | many | TRBV6-1 | CASSPGRQSNTEAFF | TGTGCCAGCAGCCCCGGTCGACAGAGCAACACTGAAGCTTTCTTT
NA | TRBJ2-7 | 14 | many | TRBV6-6 | CASSYKDTSYEQYF | TGTGCCAGCAGTTACAAGGACACCTCCTACGAGCAGTACTTC
NA | TRBJ2-7 | 13 | many | TRBV3-1 | CASSRDGLYEQYF | TGTGCCAGCAGCCGGGACGGACTTTACGAGCAGTACTTC
TRBD1 | TRBJ2-1 | 18 | many | TRBV3-1 | CASSQDSGTEALANEQFF | TGTGCCAGCAGCCAAGACTCCGGGACAGAAGCTCTCGCAAATGAGCAGTTCTTC
NA | TRBJ2-7 | 13 | many | TRBV28 | CASSSRGSYEQYF | TGTGCCAGCAGTTCTCGGGGATCCTACGAGCAGTACTTC
TRBD2 | TRBJ2-5 | 15 | many | TRBV2 | CASSGASGGQETQYF | TGTGCCAGCAGTGGGGCTAGCGGGGGGCAAGAGACCCAGTACTTC
NA | TRBJ1-1 | 12 | few | TRBV7-2 | CASSLVGEEAFF | TGTGCCAGCAGCTTAGTGGGGGAGGAGGCTTTCTTT
NA | TRBJ1-5 | 14 | few | TRBV20-1 | CSARSFGGNQPQHF | TGCAGTGCTAGATCGTTTGGAGGCAATCAGCCCCAGCATTTT
NA | TRBJ2-3 | 15 | few | TRBV5-6 | CASSLAASRTDTQYF | TGTGCCAGCAGCTTGGCTGCCAGCCGGACAGATACGCAGTATTTT
TRBD1 | TRBJ2-3 | 14 | NA | TRBV6-5 | CASKMTGSTDTQYF | TGTGCCAGCAAAATGACAGGGAGCACAGATACGCAGTATTTT
TRBD1 | TRBJ1-1 | 14 | NA | TRBV2 | CASSEEGAPTEAFF | TGTGCCAGCAGTGAGGAGGGGGCCCCGACTGAAGCTTTCTTT
NA | TRBJ1-2 | 14 | NA | TRBV5-6 | CASSFRGADSGYTF | TGTGCCAGCAGCTTCCGTGGGGCCGATTCTGGCTACACCTTC
NA | TRBJ1-6 | 15 | few | TRBV11-2 | CASSWGDGGNSPLHF | TGTGCCAGCAGCTGGGGGGACGGGGGTAATTCACCCCTCCACTTT
NA | TRBJ2-7 | 18 | many | TRBV27 | CASSLYSGAGLSSYEQYF | TGTGCCAGCAGTTTATATAGCGGTGCGGGCCTCAGCTCCTACGAGCAGTACTTC
NA | TRBJ1-3 | 14 | few | TRBV28 | CASSATGSGNTIYF | TGTGCCAGCAGTGCTACAGGCTCTGGAAACACCATATATTTT
NA | TRBJ1-1 | 14 | many | TRBV3-1 | CASSPRGLLTEAFF | TGTGCCAGCAGCCCCAGGGGTCTCCTCACTGAAGCTTTCTTT
NA | TRBJ1-1 | 15 | few | TRBV3-1 | CASSQGGGGETEAFF | TGTGCCAGCAGCCAAGGAGGAGGGGGAGAGACTGAAGCTTTCTTT
NA | TRBJ1-6 | 12 | NA | TRBV6-2/TRBV6-3 | CASCRGSAPLHF | TGTGCCAGCTGCCGGGGGAGCGCACCCCTCCACTTT
TRBD2 | TRBJ2-1 | 15 | many | TRBV19 | CASSTSGASYNEQFF | TGTGCCAGTAGTACTAGCGGGGCCTCCTACAATGAGCAGTTCTTC
NA | TRBJ2-5 | 14 | many | TRBV9 | CASSVWGIEETQYF | TGTGCCAGCAGCGTTTGGGGAATAGAAGAGACCCAGTACTTC
TRBD2 | TRBJ2-1 | 14 | NA | TRBV27 | CASSSPAGVNEQFF | TGTGCCAGCAGTTCGCCAGCGGGGGTAAATGAGCAGTTCTTC
TRBD2 | TRBJ2-3 | 16 | few | TRBV5-1 | CASSYSGTRASDTQYF | TGCGCCAGCAGCTATTCCGGGACTAGGGCTTCCGATACGCAGTATTTT
NA | TRBJ2-1 | 15 | few | TRBV7-3 | CASSLDRGGQSEQFF | TGTGCCAGCAGCTTGGATAGAGGCGGGCAGAGTGAGCAGTTCTTC
TRBD1 | TRBJ1-1 | 15 | NA | TRBV7-2 | CASSLATGAARGAFF | TGTGCCAGCAGCTTAGCGACAGGGGCCGCCAGGGGAGCTTTCTTT
NA | TRBJ1-1 | 11 | few | TRBV20-1 | CSARESPEAFF | TGCAGTGCTAGAGAGAGTCCTGAAGCTTTCTTT